Below are 11 T cell receptor beta chains sequenced from a single sample in a study of T cell clonality in common variable immunodeficiency. Sequenced by immunoSEQ multiplex PCR; TCRdb stores in-frame clones only, minus some. The sample gives just over 20,000 clones, none seen only once, and the top ten clones hold 2% to 2.5%. Antigens for these TCRs are unknown. Study-wide results and caveats: In common variable immunodeficiency, TCR beta chains reportedly carried fewer deletions and N-nucleotide insertions.

The sequenced sample consisted of peripheral blood mononuclear cells. These receptors originate from a human donor with common variable immunodeficiency.

This clone has a count of ten or more. The read halts 3 residues ahead of the CDR3 end, with the missing end drawn from the germline J gene. The chain uses TRBV5-4 and TRBJ2-3; 8 bases agree with TRBD2. The CDR3 has 16 residues. V shed 4 bases and J 0 bases; nucleotides not matched to a gene: 7. The germline V gene has CDR1 SGHNT and CDR2 YYREEE (reference sequence). CDR3 DNA (partial): TGTGCCAGCAGCAGGCCGGGGGGGGCGAGCACAGATACG. It translates to CASSRPGGASTDT. The whole CDR3 sequence reads CASSRPGGASTDTQYF.

Sample share makes this clone medium-sized. The read halts 3 residues ahead of the CDR3 end, with the missing end drawn from the germline J gene. This rearrangement joins TRBV10-3 to TRBJ2-5; D is uncertain. V dropped 6 bases and J dropped 5 bases, with 16 bases sitting between them. The CDR3 contains 14 residues. CDR1 and CDR2 from the germline V gene are ENHRY and SYGVKD. CDR3 in amino acids: CAISDPVGRETQYF. CDR3 DNA (partial): TGTGCCATCAGCGACCCCGTGGGCCGGGAGACC.

This clone showed up many times. The CDR3 is cut off 3 residues early in the read; its end comes from the germline J gene. This sequence joins TRBV20-1 and TRBJ1-6; tentatively, D is TRBD1 (6 bases). The CDR3 length is 17 residues. CDR1 and CDR2 (germline): DFQATT, SNEGSKA (reference sequence). The germline V and J ends were trimmed by 6 bases and 7 bases, with 25 bases remaining between them. CDR3 bases read: TGCAGTGCAAACCCCAACAGGGAAAGGATGGAGAATTCACCC. This translates into CSANPNRERMENSP. The CDR3 as a whole reads CSANPNRERMENSPLHF.

In this sample, this clone turned up many times. Read data end 3 residues before the CDR3 end; the end is taken from the germline J gene. The V call is TRBV7-9, the J call TRBJ2-3; maybe TRBD1 (6 bases). Looked up from germline, CDR1 is SEHNR and CDR2 is FQNEAQ (reference sequence). This CDR3 region has 15 residues. Trimming cost V 2 bases and J 4 bases, with 13 bases left between them. The DNA read from the CDR3 is TGTGCCAGCAGCTTAAACTGGGGGCGGGCAGATACG. This translates into CASSLNWGRADT. The entire CDR3 sequence reads CASSLNWGRADTQYF.

This clone was counted at least ten times. The read terminates 3 residues before the CDR3 end, so the remaining end is supplied by the germline J gene. J is TRBJ1-5 and V is TRBV7-9; TRBD1 matches at 7 bases. The CDR3 contains 15 residues. Trimming removed 2 bases from V and 5 bases from J; junction bases left unmatched: 6. The V gene's germline CDR1 is SEHNR and CDR2 FQNEAQ (reference sequence). The covered CDR3 bases are TGTGCCAGCAGCTTATCGACAGGGCGAGATCAGCCC. Amino acid sequence: CASSLSTGRDQP. The full CDR3 protein is CASSLSTGRDQPQHF.

This clone occurred many times. This chain's CDR3 is CSARPLPGNTEAFF. Partial CDR3 DNA: TGCAGTGCTAGACCTCTCCCGGGGAACACTGAA. The J gene is TRBJ1-1, the V gene TRBV20-1; D remains ambiguous. The read is 3 residues too short to cover the CDR3 end, so that end is filled in from the germline J gene. The CDR3 runs to 14 residues. Germline CDR1 DFQATT, CDR2 SNEGSKA (reference sequence). The V and J ends lost 2 bases and 1 base respectively, with 11 bases between them.

This clone occurred many times. The read ends 3 residues shy of where the CDR3 ends; the end is completed using the germline J gene. The chain employs TRBV5-1 and TRBJ2-3; D perhaps matches TRBD1 (6 bases). With 4 bases removed from V and 2 bases from J, the gap between germline ends came to 17 bases. The CDR3 is 16 residues long. Per the germline V gene, CDR1 is SGHRS and CDR2 is YFSETQ. Here the CDR3 reads CASSPVGGWNTDTQYF. The CDR3 bases that were read are TGCGCCAGCAGCCCGGTAGGGGGATGGAACACAGATACG.

This clone was counted many times. The read ends 3 residues before the CDR3 terminus; that terminus is restored from the germline J gene. V and J are TRBV7-9 and TRBJ2-1; 8 bases are a match to TRBD2. Per the germline V gene, CDR1 is SEHNR and CDR2 is FQNEAQ (reference sequence). The ends lost 7 bases at V and 7 bases at J; junction bases unmatched: 0. The CDR3 is made up of 11 amino acids. The CDR3 region is CASTGGNEQFF. The part of the CDR3 DNA that was read is TGTGCCAGCACGGGGGGGAATGAG.

As for this clone: The read halts 3 residues ahead of the CDR3 end, with the missing end drawn from the germline J gene. The V gene is TRBV11-2, the J gene TRBJ2-5, with TRBD2 identical over 10 bases. After removal of 8 bases from V and 5 bases from J, the junction contained 5 bases not matched to a gene. CDR1 is SGHAT and CDR2 is FQNNGV in the germline V gene. The CDR3 runs to 13 residues. CDR3 protein: CASSLAGVETQYF. The part of the CDR3 DNA that was read is TGTGCCAGCTCCCTAGCGGGGGTGGAGACC.

This clone was seen many times. The CDR3 end falls 3 residues outside the read, so it is completed with the germline J gene. The genes are TRBV7-8 and TRBJ2-1, with D possibly matching TRBD1 (5 bases). Per the germline V gene, CDR1 is SGHVS and CDR2 is FQNEAQ. V was cut by 6 bases and J by 0 bases, with 12 bases left in between. This CDR3 contains 15 residues. CDR3 DNA (partial): TGTGCCAGCAGAGGTGACAGCCCCTCCTACAATGAG. Translated, it gives CASRGDSPSYNE. The full CDR3 reads CASRGDSPSYNEQFF. Full variable domain (outside the CDR3, taken from reference TRBV7-8 and TRBJ2-1): GAGVSQSPRYKVAKRGQDVALRCDPISGHVSLFWYQQALGQGPEFLTYFQNEAQLDKSGLPSDRFFAERPEGSVSTLKIQRTQQEDSAVYLCASRGDSPSYNEQFFGPGTRLTVL.

This clone was found many times. The observed sequence ends 3 residues before the CDR3 terminus, with the missing tail filled in from the germline J gene. The genes are TRBV7-6 and TRBJ1-6; 10 bases align to TRBD1. CDR1 is SGHVS, CDR2 FNYEAQ, per germline. There are 17 residues in the CDR3. The ends lost 6 bases at V and 9 bases at J; junction bases unmatched: 14. Incomplete CDR3 DNA: TGTGCCAGCAGACTGGAGGCGGGACAGGGGACCGGTTCACCC. Translating gives CASRLEAGQGTGSP. The CDR3 as a whole reads CASRLEAGQGTGSPLHF.